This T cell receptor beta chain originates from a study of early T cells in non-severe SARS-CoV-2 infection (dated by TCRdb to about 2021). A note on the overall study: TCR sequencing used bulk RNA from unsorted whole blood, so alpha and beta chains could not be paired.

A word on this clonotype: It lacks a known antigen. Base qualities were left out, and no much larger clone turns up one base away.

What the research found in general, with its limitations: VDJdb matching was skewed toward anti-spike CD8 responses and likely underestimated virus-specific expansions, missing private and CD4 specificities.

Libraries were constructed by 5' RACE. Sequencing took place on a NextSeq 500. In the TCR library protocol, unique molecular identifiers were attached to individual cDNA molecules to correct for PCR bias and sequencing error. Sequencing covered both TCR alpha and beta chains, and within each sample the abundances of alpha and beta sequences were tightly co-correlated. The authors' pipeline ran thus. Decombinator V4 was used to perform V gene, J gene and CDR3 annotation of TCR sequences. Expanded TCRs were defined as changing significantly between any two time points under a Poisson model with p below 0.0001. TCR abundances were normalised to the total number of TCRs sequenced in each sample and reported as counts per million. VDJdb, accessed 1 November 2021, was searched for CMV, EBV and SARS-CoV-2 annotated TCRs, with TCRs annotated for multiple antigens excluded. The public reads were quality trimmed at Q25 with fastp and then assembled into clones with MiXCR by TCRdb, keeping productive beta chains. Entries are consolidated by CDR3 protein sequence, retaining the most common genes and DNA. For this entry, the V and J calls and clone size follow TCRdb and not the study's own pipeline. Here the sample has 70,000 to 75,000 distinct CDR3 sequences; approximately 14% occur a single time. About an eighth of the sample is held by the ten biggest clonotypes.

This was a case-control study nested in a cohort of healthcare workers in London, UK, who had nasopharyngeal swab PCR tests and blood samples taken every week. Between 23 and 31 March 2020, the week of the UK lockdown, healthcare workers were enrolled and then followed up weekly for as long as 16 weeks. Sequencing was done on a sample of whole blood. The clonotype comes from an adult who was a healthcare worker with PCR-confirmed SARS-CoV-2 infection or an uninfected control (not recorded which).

The bases read TGCGCCAGCAGCCACCGGACTAGTCAAGGCACCGGGGAGCTGTTTTTT. This gives the protein CASSHRTSQGTGELFF. The V gene is TRBV4-1 and the J gene is TRBJ2-2, with 7 bases in between that match TRBD2. V is trimmed back by 3 bases and J by 4 bases, and the junction contains 8 bases that no gene match accounts for. Including cysteine and phenylalanine, the CDR3 has 16 amino acids. Only the CDR3 DNA stays, 48 bases, in frame from base 1. CDR1 is given as MGHRA and CDR2 as YSYEKL, both from the germline V gene.